The sequence of this T cell receptor (beta chain) was determined in a study of T cell changes during pregnancy in multiple sclerosis. Repertoires were generated with immunoSEQ multiplex PCR, while TCRdb's copy carries only in-frame clones and drops some. This sample has 55,000 to 65,000 clones, with roughly 90% found just once. The germline gives CDR1 SGHTA, CDR2 FQGNSA. This CDR3 comprises 16 residues. J was trimmed by 2 bases and V by 0 bases; bases with no gene match: 5. The material sequenced was peripheral blood, taken in the first trimester of pregnancy. The chain links TRBV7-2 to TRBJ2-5, with TRBD2 matching over 8 bases. The clonotype comes from a female donor in good health, enrolled as a control in a pregnancy study. The CDR3 region is CASSLASASGQETQYF. For the CDR3, the DNA is TGTGCCAGCAGCTTAGCGAGCGCTAGCGGGCAAGAGACCCAGTACTTC.